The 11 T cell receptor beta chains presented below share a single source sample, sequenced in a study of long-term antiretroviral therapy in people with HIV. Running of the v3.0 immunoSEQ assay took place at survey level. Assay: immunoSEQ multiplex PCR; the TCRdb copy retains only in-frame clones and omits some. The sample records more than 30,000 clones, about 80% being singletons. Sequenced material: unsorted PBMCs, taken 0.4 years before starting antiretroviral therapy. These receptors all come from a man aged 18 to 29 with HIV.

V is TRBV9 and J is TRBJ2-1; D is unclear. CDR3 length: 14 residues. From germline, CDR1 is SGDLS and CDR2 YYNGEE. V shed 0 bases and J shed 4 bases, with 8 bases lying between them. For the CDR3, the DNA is TGTGCCAGCAGCGTAGATCTGGGGTACAATGAGCAGTTCTTC. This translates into CASSVDLGYNEQFF.

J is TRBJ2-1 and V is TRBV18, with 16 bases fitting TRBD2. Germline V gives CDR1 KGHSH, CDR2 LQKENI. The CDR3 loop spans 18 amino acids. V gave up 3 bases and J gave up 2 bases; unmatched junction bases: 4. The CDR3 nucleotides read TGTGCCAGCTCACCGGGACTAGCGGGGGGGCGCACCTACAATGAGCAGTTCTTC. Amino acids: CASSPGLAGGRTYNEQFF.

The CDR3 spells CASTTSGAEAFF. The DNA for the CDR3 is TGTGCCAGCACCACCTCGGGCGCTGAAGCTTTCTTT. This chain joins TRBV6-1 and TRBJ1-1; D is uncertain. Germline V gene sequence: CDR1 MNHNS, CDR2 SASEGT. Trimming pared 7 bases from V and 6 bases from J, leaving 12 bases between. The CDR3 runs 12 residues.

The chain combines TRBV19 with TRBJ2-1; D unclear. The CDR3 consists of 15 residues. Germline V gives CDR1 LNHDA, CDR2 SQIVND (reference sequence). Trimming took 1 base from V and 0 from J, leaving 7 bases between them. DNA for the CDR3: TGTGCCAGTAGTATAGGTCCTAGCTCCTACAATGAGCAGTTCTTC. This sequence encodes CASSIGPSSYNEQFF.

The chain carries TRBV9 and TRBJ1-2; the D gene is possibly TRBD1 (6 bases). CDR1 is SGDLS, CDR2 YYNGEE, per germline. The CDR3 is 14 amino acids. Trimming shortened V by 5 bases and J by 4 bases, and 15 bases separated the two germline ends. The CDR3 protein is CASSDYRVGYGYTF. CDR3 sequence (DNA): TGTGCCAGCAGTGACTACAGGGTAGGCTATGGCTACACCTTC. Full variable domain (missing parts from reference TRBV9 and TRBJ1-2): DSGVTQTPKHLITATGQRVTLRCSPRSGDLSVYWYQQSLDQGLQFLIQYYNGEERAKGNILERFSAQQFPDLHSELNLSSLELGDSALYFCASSDYRVGYGYTFGSGTRLTVV.

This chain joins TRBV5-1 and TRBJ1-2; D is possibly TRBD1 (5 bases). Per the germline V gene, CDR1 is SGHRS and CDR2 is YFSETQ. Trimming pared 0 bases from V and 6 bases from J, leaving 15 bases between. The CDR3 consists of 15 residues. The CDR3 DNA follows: TGCGCCAGCAGCTTGGGGGTAGGCAGGGAGGATGGCTACACCTTC. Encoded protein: CASSLGVGREDGYTF.

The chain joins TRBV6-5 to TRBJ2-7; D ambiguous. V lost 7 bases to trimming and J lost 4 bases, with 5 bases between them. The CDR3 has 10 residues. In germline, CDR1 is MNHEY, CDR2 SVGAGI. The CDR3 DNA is TGTGCCAGCATGGATTACGAGCAGTACTTC. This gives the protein CASMDYEQYF.

The CDR3 protein is CSVRYRGLGEKLFF. The CDR3 nucleotides are TGCAGCGTCAGATACAGGGGGCTAGGGGAAAAACTGTTTTTT. The V call is TRBV29-1, the J call TRBJ1-4, with 9 bases that match TRBD1. Germline lookup yields CDR1 SQVTM and CDR2 ANQGSEA. J gave up 8 bases and V 6 bases, and 10 bases lay outside the gene matches. The length of the CDR3 is 14 residues. Full variable domain (missing parts from reference TRBV29-1 and TRBJ1-4): SAVISQKPSRDICQRGTSLTIQCQVDSQVTMMFWYRQQPGQSLTLIATANQGSEATYESGFVIDKFPISRPNLTFSTLTVSNMSPEDSSIYLCSVRYRGLGEKLFFGSGTQLSVL.

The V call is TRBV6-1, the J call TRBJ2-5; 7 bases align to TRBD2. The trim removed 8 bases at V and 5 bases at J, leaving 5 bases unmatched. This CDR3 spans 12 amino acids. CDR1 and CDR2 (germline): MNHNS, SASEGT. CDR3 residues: CASRLGGETQYF. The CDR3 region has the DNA TGTGCCAGCCGACTCGGGGGGGAGACCCAGTACTTC.

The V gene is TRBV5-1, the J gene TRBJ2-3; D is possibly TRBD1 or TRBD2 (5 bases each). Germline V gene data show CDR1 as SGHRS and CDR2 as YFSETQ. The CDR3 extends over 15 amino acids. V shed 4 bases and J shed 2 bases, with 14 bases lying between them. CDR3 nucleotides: TGCGCCAGCAGCCCGGGGACCCACCCCACAGATACGCAGTATTTT. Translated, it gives CASSPGTHPTDTQYF.

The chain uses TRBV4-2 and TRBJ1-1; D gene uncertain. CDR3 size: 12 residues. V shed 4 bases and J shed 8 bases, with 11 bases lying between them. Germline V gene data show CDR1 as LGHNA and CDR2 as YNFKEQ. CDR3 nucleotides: TGTGCCAGCAGCCTGGTCCGGCACGAAGCTTTCTTT. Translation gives CASSLVRHEAFF.